This T cell receptor (beta chain) was captured in a study of shared clonotypes between healthy human individuals. About this clone: The sample carries other DNA sequences with the same CDR3.

The CDR3 is 13 amino acids. Trimming took 6 bases from V and 4 from J, leaving 10 bases between them. CDR1 and CDR2 from the germline V gene are KGHSH and LQKENI. Method: immunoSEQ multiplex PCR; TCRdb's copy keeps in-frame clones and lacks some. The sample lists approximately 720,000 clones; roughly 70% were seen once. Sequencing input: memory CD4+ T cells sorted from blood. Subset described: CD45RA-negative fraction. This clonotype originated in a young woman in good health. V is TRBV18 and J is TRBJ2-1; D may correspond to TRBD1 or TRBD2 (5 bases each). CDR3 sequence reads: CASSPGPYNEQFF. The CDR3, as DNA: TGTGCCAGCTCCCCGGGACCGTACAATGAGCAGTTCTTC.